Each of the 24 T cell receptor beta chains below was sequenced from the same sample in a study of T cells in Graves' hyperthyroidism and ophthalmopathy (dated by TCRdb to between 2019 and 2020). Libraries were constructed by multiplex PCR. Sequencing took place on an Illumina HiSeq 2000. The TCR beta CDR3 regions were amplified from the RNA transcripts. The first round of RT-PCR for the TCR CDR3 was performed with the HTBI primer set and the Qiagen OneStep RT-PCR kit. In TCRdb, the public reads were trimmed at Q25 with fastp and aligned with MiXCR, with productive beta chains retained. Duplicate CDR3 protein sequences are folded into a single record with the most common DNA and genes. The sample data list roughly 640,000 distinct CDR3 sequences, and roughly 16% of these were observed just once. The ten largest clones add up to 3% to 4% of the sample. The sequencing input was blood. The source of these receptors is a woman in her thirties or forties with Graves' ophthalmopathy.

The chain combines TRBV20-1 with TRBJ2-7, with TRBD2 matching over 8 bases. V was clipped by 8 bases and J by 6 bases; unmatched bases: 12. This CDR3 contains 13 residues. Germline V gives CDR1 DFQATT, CDR2 SNEGSKA (reference sequence). CDR3 loop: CSISGSGGGEQYF. CDR3 DNA: TGCAGTATAAGCGGGAGCGGTGGAGGCGAGCAGTACTTC.

This clonotype has more than one count but fewer than ten. The chain joins TRBV6-1 to TRBJ1-5, with unresolved D. In germline, CDR1 is MNHNS, CDR2 SASEGT. This CDR3 contains 14 residues. V was trimmed by 2 bases and J by 4 bases, leaving 9 bases between them. The CDR3: CASSEPGLNQPQHF. The DNA of the CDR3 is TGTGCCAGCAGTGAACCAGGTTTGAATCAGCCCCAGCATTTT.

This clonotype was recorded at least ten times. The chain employs TRBV2 and TRBJ1-5; no definite D call. V was trimmed by 7 bases and J by 4 bases, leaving 11 bases between them. Germline V gene lookup returns CDR1 SNHLY and CDR2 FYNNEI. The CDR3 is 13 residues long. The CDR3 DNA reads as TGTGCCAGCAAACCCGAACTAAATCAGCCCCAGCATTTT. Protein: CASKPELNQPQHF.

The CDR3, as DNA: TGTGCCAGCAGCAAACCCGGGACAGGGGACGATACGCAGTATTTT. Translating it yields CASSKPGTGDDTQYF. The chain uses TRBV6-1 and TRBJ2-3; TRBD1 aligns across 10 bases. The V segment lost 6 bases and the J segment 6 bases; nucleotides outside the gene matches: 9. Germline lookup yields CDR1 MNHNS and CDR2 SASEGT. The CDR3 is 15 residues long.

This clonotype was picked up many times. J is TRBJ1-3 and V is TRBV11-2, with a weak D call TRBD1 (6 bases). CDR1 is SGHAT, CDR2 FQNNGV, per germline. V lost 5 bases, J lost 3 bases, and 11 bases lay in between. This CDR3 contains 14 residues. CDR3 sequence reads: CASSVPGHGNTIYF. CDR3 nucleotides: TGTGCCAGCAGCGTCCCGGGACATGGAAACACCATATATTTT.

This chain joins TRBV7-9 and TRBJ2-1, with unresolved D. Trimming took off 3 bases at V and 9 bases at J, with 6 bases between the two ends. CDR1 and CDR2 (germline): SEHNR, FQNEAQ (reference sequence). This CDR3 is built from 11 residues. The CDR3 DNA reads TGTGCCAGCAGCTTTCTAGTTGAGCAGTTCTTC. Amino acid sequence: CASSFLVEQFF.

This clonotype came up many times. The CDR3 sequence: CASSPSGGEDTQYF. The CDR3 coding sequence is TGTGCCAGCTCACCGTCAGGGGGCGAAGATACGCAGTATTTT. The rearrangement uses TRBV18 and TRBJ2-3; 8 bases agree with TRBD1. After removal of 3 bases from V and 5 bases from J, the junction contained 4 bases not matched to a gene. The length of the CDR3 is 14 residues. CDR1 is KGHSH and CDR2 is LQKENI in the germline V gene.

This clonotype was seen many times. The chain has TRBV12-3 or TRBV12-4 and TRBJ1-4; D is possibly TRBD1 (6 bases). The germline V and J ends were trimmed by 6 bases and 8 bases, with 19 bases remaining between them. The CDR3 is 15 residues long. CDR3 amino acids: CASSLPGASAEKLFF. CDR3 bases: TGTGCCAGCAGCCTCCCGGGGGCTTCGGCGGAAAAACTGTTTTTT.

The table lists this clonotype with many counts. The chain carries TRBV11-2 and TRBJ1-1; 8 nucleotides align to TRBD1. Germline V gives CDR1 SGHAT, CDR2 FQNNGV. The CDR3 totals 14 residues. After removal of 2 bases from V and 5 bases from J, the junction contained 4 bases not matched to a gene. The CDR3 protein is CASSLYRGRTEAFF. The CDR3 nucleotides are TGTGCCAGCAGCTTATACAGGGGGAGGACTGAAGCTTTCTTT.

The genes are TRBV7-8 and TRBJ2-1, with 16 nucleotides matching TRBD2. The CDR3 consists of 19 residues. Germline values: CDR1 SGHVS, CDR2 FQNEAQ. The junction had 10 bases not matched to a gene; V was cut back by 5 bases and J by 3 bases. CDR3 in amino acids: CASSPGLAGGTAFYNEQFF. The CDR3, as DNA: TGTGCCAGCAGCCCGGGACTAGCGGGAGGGACTGCCTTCTACAATGAGCAGTTCTTC.

This clonotype was found many times. The V gene is TRBV20-1, the J gene TRBJ2-1, with 11 bases that match TRBD1. The CDR3 is made up of 14 amino acids. V lost 4 bases to trimming and J lost 10 bases; unmatched junction nucleotides: 9. Germline V lookup: CDR1 DFQATT, CDR2 SNEGSKA (reference sequence). The CDR3: CSATSRDRGVEQFF. The CDR3 nucleotides read TGCAGTGCTACCTCTAGGGACAGGGGGGTCGAGCAGTTCTTC.

J is TRBJ2-2 and V is TRBV19; TRBD1 is a possible D gene (5 bases). The V gene lost 3 bases and the J gene lost 1 base, with 9 bases spanning the gap. The CDR3 has 15 residues. Per germline, CDR1 LNHDA and CDR2 SQIVND (reference sequence). CDR3 DNA sequence: TGTGCCAGTAGTATTAGGACATTGAACACCGGGGAGCTGTTTTTT. This encodes CASSIRTLNTGELFF.

This clonotype appeared many times. The junction and the germline gene differ at one end; a read error may be behind it. The rearrangement joins TRBV28 to TRBJ2-7, with no clear D. CDR3 size: 13 residues. Germline V gives CDR1 MDHEN, CDR2 SYDVKM. The CDR3 region has the DNA TGTGCCAGCGGTTTGACCCCTCGGTACGAGCAGTACTTC. Its protein product is CASGLTPRYEQYF.

There are many counts of this clonotype. The V and J genes are TRBV20-1 and TRBJ2-3, with 9 bases lining up with TRBD2. The CDR3 runs 15 residues. CDR1 and CDR2 (germline): DFQATT, SNEGSKA (reference sequence). J gave up 2 bases and V 5 bases, and 8 bases lay outside the gene matches. The CDR3 DNA reads as TGCAGTGCTCCCCAAAGCGGGGGGTACACAGATACGCAGTATTTT. Translated: CSAPQSGGYTDTQYF.

This clonotype occurred many times. V gene TRBV14 combines with J gene TRBJ1-1, with TRBD1 matching over 8 bases. Looked up from germline, CDR1 is SGHDN and CDR2 is FVKESK. The CDR3 is 14 residues long. V trimming: 1 base; J trimming: 4 bases; junction bases outside the gene matches: 2. CDR3 sequence reads: CASSQVDRATEAFF. The CDR3 DNA is TGTGCCAGCAGCCAAGTGGACAGGGCCACTGAAGCTTTCTTT.

This clonotype was detected ten times or more. The V and J genes are TRBV29-1 and TRBJ2-5; D is undetermined. This CDR3 region has 14 residues. The V gene lost 4 bases and the J gene lost 1 base, with 13 bases spanning the gap. The germline V gene has CDR1 SQVTM and CDR2 ANQGSEA. The CDR3 here is CSVVMLRTQETQYF. The CDR3 coding sequence is TGCAGCGTTGTCATGTTGCGGACCCAAGAGACCCAGTACTTC.

There are many counts of this clonotype. This CDR3 reads CASRDNTGELFF. The CDR3 coding sequence is TGTGCCAGCAGGGATAACACCGGGGAGCTGTTTTTT. This sequence joins TRBV11-2 and TRBJ2-2; D is unresolved. The CDR3 spans 12 residues. Germline CDR1 SGHAT, CDR2 FQNNGV. V lost 6 bases and J 2 bases, leaving 4 bases between the germline ends.

In this sample, this clonotype turned up many times. The rearrangement uses TRBV12-3 or TRBV12-4 and TRBJ2-5; D ambiguous. Trimming cost V 4 bases and J 5 bases, with 14 bases left between them. This CDR3 has 14 residues. CDR3 protein: CASSYGPGSETQYF. DNA for the CDR3: TGTGCCAGCAGTTACGGGCCTGGATCGGAGACCCAGTACTTC.

This clonotype occurred a few times. V gene TRBV12-5 combines with J gene TRBJ1-5; tentatively, D is TRBD1 (5 bases). The CDR3 covers 16 residues. From germline, CDR1 is LGHNT and CDR2 FRNRAP. Trimming cost V 1 base and J 0 bases, with 10 bases left between them. CDR3 region: CASGLGGEYSNQPQHF. The DNA for the CDR3 is TGTGCTAGTGGTTTGGGGGGGGAGTATAGCAATCAGCCCCAGCATTTT.

This clonotype was seen only a few times. CDR3 bases: TGTGCCAGCAGTACCCTCTATCAGCCCCAGCATTTT. Encoded protein: CASSTLYQPQHF. The chain uses TRBV6-1 and TRBJ1-5; no clear D gene. Trimming stripped 5 bases from V and 5 bases from J, with 7 bases between. From germline, CDR1 is MNHNS and CDR2 SASEGT. CDR3 length: 12 amino acids.

This clonotype was seen many times. The chain joins TRBV6-5 to TRBJ1-1, with 7 bases that match TRBD1. V shed 2 bases and J 6 bases; nucleotides not matched to a gene: 6. The V gene's germline CDR1 is MNHEY and CDR2 SVGAGI. This CDR3 region has 14 residues. CDR3 sequence: CASSYGAGGPEAFF. For the CDR3, the DNA is TGTGCCAGCAGTTACGGAGCAGGGGGGCCTGAAGCTTTCTTT.

The chain is built from TRBV7-9 and TRBJ2-1, with 11 bases aligning to TRBD2. V dropped 5 bases and J dropped 8; count of bases not matched to a gene: 5. CDR3 size: 14 residues. CDR1 and CDR2 from the germline V gene are SEHNR and FQNEAQ (reference sequence). The CDR3 nucleotides read TGTGCCAGCAGCGTCACGACTAGCGGGGATGAGCAGTTCTTC. Protein: CASSVTTSGDEQFF.

The J gene is TRBJ1-1, the V gene TRBV6-2 or TRBV6-3, with D tentatively TRBD1 (6 bases). Germline CDR1 and CDR2: MNHEY and SVGEGT. Trimming took 7 bases from V and 4 from J, leaving 25 bases between them. The CDR3 covers 17 residues. CDR3 protein: CASTPGSGGAAGTEAFF. The CDR3 nucleotides read TGTGCCAGCACCCCCGGTTCGGGGGGGGCGGCGGGCACTGAAGCTTTCTTT.

As for this clonotype: A much larger clonotype is one base distant, so this may be a read error. The chain employs TRBV2 and TRBJ2-2; weak D call: TRBD1 (5 bases). The CDR3 extends over 13 amino acids. CDR1 is SNHLY, CDR2 FYNNEI, per germline. V lost 4 bases and J 7 bases, leaving 10 bases between the germline ends. The CDR3 region is CASSVDRIGELFF. The CDR3 DNA reads TGTGCCAGCAGTGTCGACAGAATCGGGGAGCTGTTTTTT.